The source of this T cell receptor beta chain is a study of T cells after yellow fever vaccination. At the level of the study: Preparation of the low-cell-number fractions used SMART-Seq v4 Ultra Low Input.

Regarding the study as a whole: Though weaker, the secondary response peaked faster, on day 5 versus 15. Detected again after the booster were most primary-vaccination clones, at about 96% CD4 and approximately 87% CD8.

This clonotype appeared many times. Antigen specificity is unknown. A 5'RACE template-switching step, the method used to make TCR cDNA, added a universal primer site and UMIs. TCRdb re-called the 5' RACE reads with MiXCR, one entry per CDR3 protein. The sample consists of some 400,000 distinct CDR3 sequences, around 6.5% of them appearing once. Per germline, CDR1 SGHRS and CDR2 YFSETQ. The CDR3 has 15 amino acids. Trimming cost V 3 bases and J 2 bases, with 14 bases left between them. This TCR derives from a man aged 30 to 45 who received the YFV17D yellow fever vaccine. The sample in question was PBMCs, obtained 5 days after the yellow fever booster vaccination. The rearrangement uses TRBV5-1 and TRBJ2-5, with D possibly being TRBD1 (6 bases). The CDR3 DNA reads TGCGCCAGCAGCTACAGGGCTGTGGGTCAAGAGACCCAGTACTTC. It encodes CASSYRAVGQETQYF. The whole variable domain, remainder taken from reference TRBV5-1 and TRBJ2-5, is KAGVTQTPRYLIKTRGQQVTLSCSPISGHRSVSWYQQTPGQGLQFLFEYFSETQRNKGNFPGRFSGRQFSNSRSEMNVSTLELGDSALYLCASSYRAVGQETQYFGPGTRLLVL.